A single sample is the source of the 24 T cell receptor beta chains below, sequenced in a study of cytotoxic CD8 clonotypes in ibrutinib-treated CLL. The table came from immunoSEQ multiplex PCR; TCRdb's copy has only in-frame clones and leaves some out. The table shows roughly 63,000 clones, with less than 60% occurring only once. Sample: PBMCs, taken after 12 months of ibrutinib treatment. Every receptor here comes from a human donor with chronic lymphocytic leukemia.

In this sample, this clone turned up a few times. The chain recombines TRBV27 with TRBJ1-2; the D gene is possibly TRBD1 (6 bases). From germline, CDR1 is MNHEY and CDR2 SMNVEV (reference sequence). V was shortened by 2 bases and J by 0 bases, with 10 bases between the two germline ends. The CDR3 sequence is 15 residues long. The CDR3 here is CASSLGGPANYGYTF. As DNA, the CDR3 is TGTGCCAGCAGTTTAGGGGGCCCAGCTAACTATGGCTACACCTTC.

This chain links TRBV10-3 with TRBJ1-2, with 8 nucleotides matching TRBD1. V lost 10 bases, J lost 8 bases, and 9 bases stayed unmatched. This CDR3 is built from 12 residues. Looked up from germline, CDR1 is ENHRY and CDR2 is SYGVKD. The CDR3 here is CATTDRGNGYTF. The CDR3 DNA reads TGTGCCACCACAGACAGGGGTAACGGCTACACCTTC.

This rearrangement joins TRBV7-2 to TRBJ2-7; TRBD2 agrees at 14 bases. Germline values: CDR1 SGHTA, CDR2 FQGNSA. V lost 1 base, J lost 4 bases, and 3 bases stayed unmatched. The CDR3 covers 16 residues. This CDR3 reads CASSLGLAGGFYEQYF. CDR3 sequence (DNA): TGTGCCAGCAGCTTAGGACTAGCGGGAGGGTTTTACGAGCAGTACTTC.

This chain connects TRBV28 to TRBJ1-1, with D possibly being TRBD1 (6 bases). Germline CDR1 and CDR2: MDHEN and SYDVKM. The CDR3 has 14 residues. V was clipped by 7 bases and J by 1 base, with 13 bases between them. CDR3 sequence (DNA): TGTGCCAGCAAAATAGTGGGACAGAACACTGAAGCTTTCTTT. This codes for CASKIVGQNTEAFF. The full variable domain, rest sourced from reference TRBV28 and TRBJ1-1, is DVKVTQSSRYLVKRTGEKVFLECVQDMDHENMFWYRQDPGLGLRLIYFSYDVKMKEKGDIPEGYSVSREKKERFSLILESASTNQTSMYLCASKIVGQNTEAFFGQGTRLTVV.

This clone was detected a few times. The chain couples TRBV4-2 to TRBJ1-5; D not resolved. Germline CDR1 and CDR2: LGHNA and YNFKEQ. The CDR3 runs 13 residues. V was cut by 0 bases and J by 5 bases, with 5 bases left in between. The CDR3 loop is CASSQDLDQPQHF. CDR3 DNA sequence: TGTGCCAGCAGCCAAGATCTGGATCAGCCCCAGCATTTT.

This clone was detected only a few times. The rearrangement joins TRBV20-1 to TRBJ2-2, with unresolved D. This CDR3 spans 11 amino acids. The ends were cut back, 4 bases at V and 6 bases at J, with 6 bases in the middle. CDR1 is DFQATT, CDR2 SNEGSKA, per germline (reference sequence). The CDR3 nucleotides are TGCAGTGCTAAATGGTCCGGGGAGCTGTTTTTT. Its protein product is CSAKWSGELFF.

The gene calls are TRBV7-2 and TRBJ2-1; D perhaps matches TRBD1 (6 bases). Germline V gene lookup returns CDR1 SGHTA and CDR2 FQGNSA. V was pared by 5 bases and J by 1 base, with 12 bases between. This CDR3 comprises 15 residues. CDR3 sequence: CASSPTRGSYNEQFF. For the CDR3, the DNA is TGTGCCAGCAGCCCTACGAGGGGGTCCTACAATGAGCAGTTCTTC.

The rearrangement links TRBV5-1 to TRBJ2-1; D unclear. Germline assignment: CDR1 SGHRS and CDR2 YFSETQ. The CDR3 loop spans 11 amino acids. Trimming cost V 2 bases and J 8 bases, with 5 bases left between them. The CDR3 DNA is TGCGCCAGCAGCTTTAGAGATGAGCAGTTCTTC. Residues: CASSFRDEQFF.

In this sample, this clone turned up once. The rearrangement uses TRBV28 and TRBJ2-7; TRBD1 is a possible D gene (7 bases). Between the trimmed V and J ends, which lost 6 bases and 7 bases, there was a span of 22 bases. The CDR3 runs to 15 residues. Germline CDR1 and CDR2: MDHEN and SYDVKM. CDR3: CASRSGGTALWEQYF. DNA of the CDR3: TGTGCCAGCAGGAGTGGGGGGACAGCCCTTTGGGAGCAGTACTTC.

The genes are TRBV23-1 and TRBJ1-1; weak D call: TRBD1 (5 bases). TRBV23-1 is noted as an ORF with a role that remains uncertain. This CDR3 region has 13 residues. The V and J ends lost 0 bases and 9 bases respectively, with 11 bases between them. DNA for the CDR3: TGCGCCAGCAGTCAATCGGCCAGGGAGCAAGCTTTCTTT. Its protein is CASSQSAREQAFF.

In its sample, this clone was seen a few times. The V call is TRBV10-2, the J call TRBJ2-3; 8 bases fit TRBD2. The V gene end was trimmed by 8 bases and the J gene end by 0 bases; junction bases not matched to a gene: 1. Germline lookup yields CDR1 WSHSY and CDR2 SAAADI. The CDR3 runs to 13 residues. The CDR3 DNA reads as TGCGCCAGCGTAGCGGGGAGCACAGATACGCAGTATTTT. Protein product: CASVAGSTDTQYF.

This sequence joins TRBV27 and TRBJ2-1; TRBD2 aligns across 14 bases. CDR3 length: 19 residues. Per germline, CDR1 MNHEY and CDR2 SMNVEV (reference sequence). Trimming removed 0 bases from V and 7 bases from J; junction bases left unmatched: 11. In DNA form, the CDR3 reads TGTGCCAGCAGTTTATCGAAGACTAGCGGGAGGGCCCAAGTAAATGAGCAGTTCTTC. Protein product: CASSLSKTSGRAQVNEQFF.

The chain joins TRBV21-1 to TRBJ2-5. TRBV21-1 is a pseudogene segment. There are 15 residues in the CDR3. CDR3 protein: CASSKIEGGRETQYF. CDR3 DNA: TGTGCCAGCAGCAAAATAGAAGGTGGAAGGGAGACCCAGTACTTC.

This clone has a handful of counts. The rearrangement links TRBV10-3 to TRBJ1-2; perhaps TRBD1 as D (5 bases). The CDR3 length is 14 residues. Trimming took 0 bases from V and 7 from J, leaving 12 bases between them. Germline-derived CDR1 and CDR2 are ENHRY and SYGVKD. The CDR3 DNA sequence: TGTGCCATCAGTGAGTCACGGGGACTAGGTGGCTACACCTTC. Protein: CAISESRGLGGYTF.

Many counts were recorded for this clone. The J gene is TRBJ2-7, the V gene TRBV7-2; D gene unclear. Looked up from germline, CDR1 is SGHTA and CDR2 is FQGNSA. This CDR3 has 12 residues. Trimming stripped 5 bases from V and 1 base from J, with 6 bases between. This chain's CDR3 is CASSTTSYEQYF. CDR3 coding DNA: TGTGCCAGCAGCACCACTTCCTACGAGCAGTACTTC.

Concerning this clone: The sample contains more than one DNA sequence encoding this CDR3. In nucleotides, the CDR3 is TGCGCCAGCAGCCTGGGCACTGCCGGGGAGCTGTTTTTT. It is translated as CASSLGTAGELFF. The chain carries TRBV5-1 and TRBJ2-2; D call uncertain. The CDR3 is 13 amino acids. The V gene lost 4 bases and the J gene lost 6 bases, with 10 bases spanning the gap. The germline V gene has CDR1 SGHRS and CDR2 YFSETQ. The full variable domain, in which reference TRBV5-1 and TRBJ2-2 provide the parts outside the CDR3, is KAGVTQTPRYLIKTRGQQVTLSCSPISGHRSVSWYQQTPGQGLQFLFEYFSETQRNKGNFPGRFSGRQFSNSRSEMNVSTLELGDSALYLCASSLGTAGELFFGEGSRLTVL.

CDR3 coding DNA: TGTGCCAGTACCCAAGGCGGCAGGGCCGAGCAGTACTTC. This encodes CASTQGGRAEQYF. This chain links TRBV19 with TRBJ2-7; TRBD1 is a possible D gene (5 bases). CDR3 length: 13 amino acids. The V gene's germline CDR1 is LNHDA and CDR2 SQIVND (reference sequence). V lost 7 bases, J lost 6 bases, and 16 bases lay in between.

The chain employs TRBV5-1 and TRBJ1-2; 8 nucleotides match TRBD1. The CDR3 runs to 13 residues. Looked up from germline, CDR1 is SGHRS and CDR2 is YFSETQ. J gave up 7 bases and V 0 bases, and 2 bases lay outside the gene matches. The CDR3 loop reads CASSLGDRFGYTF. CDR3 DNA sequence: TGCGCCAGCAGCTTGGGGGACAGGTTTGGCTACACCTTC.

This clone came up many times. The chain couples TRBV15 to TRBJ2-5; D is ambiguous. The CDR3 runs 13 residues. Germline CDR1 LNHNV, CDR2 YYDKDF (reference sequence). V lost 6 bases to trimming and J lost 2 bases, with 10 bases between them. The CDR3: CATRLDTQETQYF. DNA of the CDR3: TGTGCCACCAGACTTGACACACAAGAGACCCAGTACTTC.

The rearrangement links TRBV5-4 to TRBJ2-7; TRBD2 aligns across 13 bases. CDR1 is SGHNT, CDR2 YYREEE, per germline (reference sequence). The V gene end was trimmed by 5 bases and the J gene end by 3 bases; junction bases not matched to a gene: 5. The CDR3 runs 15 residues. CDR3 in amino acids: CASSWGTSGDYEQYF. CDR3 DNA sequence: TGTGCCAGCAGTTGGGGGACTAGCGGGGACTACGAGCAGTACTTC.

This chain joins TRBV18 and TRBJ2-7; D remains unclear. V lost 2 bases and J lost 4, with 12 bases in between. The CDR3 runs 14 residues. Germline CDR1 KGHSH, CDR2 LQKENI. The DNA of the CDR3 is TGTGCCAGCTCACCAGAAAGGGATACTTACGAGCAGTACTTC. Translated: CASSPERDTYEQYF.

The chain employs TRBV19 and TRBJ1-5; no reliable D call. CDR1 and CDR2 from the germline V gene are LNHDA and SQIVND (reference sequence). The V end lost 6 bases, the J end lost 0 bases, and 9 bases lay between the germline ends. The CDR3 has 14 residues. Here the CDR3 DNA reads TGTGCCAGTAGGGGGTCCTATAGCAATCAGCCCCAGCATTTT. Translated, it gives CASRGSYSNQPQHF.

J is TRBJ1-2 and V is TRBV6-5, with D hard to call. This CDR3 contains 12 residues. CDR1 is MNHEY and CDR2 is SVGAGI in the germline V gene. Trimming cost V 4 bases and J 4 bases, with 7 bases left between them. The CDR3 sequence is CASSLYSYGYTF. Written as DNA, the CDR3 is TGTGCCAGCAGTTTATACAGCTATGGCTACACCTTC.

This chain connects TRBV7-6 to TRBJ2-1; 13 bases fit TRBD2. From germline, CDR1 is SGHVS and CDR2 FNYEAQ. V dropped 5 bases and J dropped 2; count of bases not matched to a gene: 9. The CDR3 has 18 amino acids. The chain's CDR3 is CASSPTSGRANTYNEQFF. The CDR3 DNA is TGTGCCAGCAGCCCAACTAGCGGGAGGGCCAACACCTACAATGAGCAGTTCTTC.